A single T cell receptor (beta chain) is shown here with its context. This sample was taken from a study of technical replicates of blood from a few donors. Only in-frame clones appear in the TCRdb table, and some are missing; sequencing was by immunoSEQ multiplex PCR. Of 80,000 or so clones listed, roughly 94% are singletons. The sample was T cells isolated from PBMCs. The receptor was derived from a human donor in good health.

The CDR3 coding sequence is TGTGCCAGCAGTTTTTTTTTATCCGGGACTCGCACCTACGAGCAGTACTTC. It yields the protein CASSFFLSGTRTYEQYF. The chain carries TRBV28 and TRBJ2-7; D perhaps matches TRBD2 (6 bases). CDR1 is MDHEN, CDR2 SYDVKM, per germline. The germline V and J ends were trimmed by 3 bases and 2 bases, with 20 bases remaining between them. This CDR3 region has 17 residues.